This T cell receptor beta chain was recovered during a study of blood T cells in healthy people across ages. This clonotype was observed many times. Its cognate antigen is unknown. CDR1 and CDR2 (germline): MRHNA, SNTAGT. This CDR3 contains 15 residues. The V and J ends lost 5 bases and 3 bases, in that order; junction bases with no gene match: 3. Then a second PCR, running about 6 to 12 cycles, was carried out with a sample-barcoded 5' primer and a J-beta primer mix. TCRdb re-called the 5' RACE reads with MiXCR, one entry per CDR3 protein. There are more than 650,000 distinct CDR3 sequences in the sample; over 20% occur only once, and around a fifth lies in the top ten. Study-level points and caveats: Naive T cell percentage showed a strong correlation with TCR beta diversity.

V gene TRBV6-4 combines with J gene TRBJ2-3; the match to TRBD2 covers 12 bases. The clonotype comes from a man aged 65 to 79 in good health. The sample was blood. CDR3 sequence (DNA): TGTGCCAGCAGTCAGACTAGCGGGGGAACAGATACGCAGTATTTT. This gives the protein CASSQTSGGTDTQYF.